This note documents a single T cell receptor (beta chain) sequence. What it binds is not known. This sample is drawn from a study of cytomegalovirus exposure and HLA in healthy donors. Study conclusions and caveats: Associated with HLA alleles at 0.05 false discovery rate in a later analysis were approximately 17,000 TCR beta sequences.

This CDR3 has 16 amino acids. Germline V CDR1 and CDR2: SGHTA, FQGTGA. With 6 bases removed from V and 0 bases from J, the gap between germline ends came to 15 bases. The PCR employed 60 Vbeta primers together with 13 Jbeta primers. Repertoires were generated with immunoSEQ multiplex PCR, while TCRdb's copy carries only in-frame clones and drops some. The repertoire holds some 110,000 clones, with roughly four fifths as singletons. V gene TRBV7-3 combines with J gene TRBJ2-1; D might be TRBD2 (6 bases). Sequencing was carried out using PBMCs. The TCR originated in a middle-aged man in good health and CMV-seronegative. The CDR3 region has the DNA TGTGCCAGCAGTCCCGGAGGGGCGTTCTCCTACAATGAGCAGTTCTTC. This translates into CASSPGGAFSYNEQFF. The full variable domain, completed using reference TRBV7-3 and TRBJ2-1, is GAGVSQTPSNKVTEKGKYVELRCDPISGHTALYWYRQSLGQGPEFLIYFQGTGAADDSGLPNDRFFAVRPEGSVSTLKIQRTERGDSAVYLCASSPGGAFSYNEQFFGPGTRLTVL.